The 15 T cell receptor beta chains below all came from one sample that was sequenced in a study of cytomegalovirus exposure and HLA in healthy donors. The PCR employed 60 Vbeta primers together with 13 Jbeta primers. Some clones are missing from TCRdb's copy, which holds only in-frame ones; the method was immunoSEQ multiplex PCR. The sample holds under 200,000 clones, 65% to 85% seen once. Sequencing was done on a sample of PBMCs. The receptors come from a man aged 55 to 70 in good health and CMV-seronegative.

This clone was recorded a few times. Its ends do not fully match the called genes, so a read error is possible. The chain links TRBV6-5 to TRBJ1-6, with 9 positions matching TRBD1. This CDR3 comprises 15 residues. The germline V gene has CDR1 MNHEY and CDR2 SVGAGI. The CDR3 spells CASSRRGQGNSPLPF. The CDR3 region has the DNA TGTGCCAGCAGTCGTCGGGGACAGGGAAACTCACCCCTCCCCTTT.

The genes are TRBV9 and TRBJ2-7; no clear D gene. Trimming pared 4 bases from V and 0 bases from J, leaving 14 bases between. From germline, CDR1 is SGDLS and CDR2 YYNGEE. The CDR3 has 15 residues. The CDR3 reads CASSPDGQSSYEQYF. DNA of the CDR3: TGTGCCAGCAGCCCAGATGGGCAATCCTCCTACGAGCAGTACTTC.

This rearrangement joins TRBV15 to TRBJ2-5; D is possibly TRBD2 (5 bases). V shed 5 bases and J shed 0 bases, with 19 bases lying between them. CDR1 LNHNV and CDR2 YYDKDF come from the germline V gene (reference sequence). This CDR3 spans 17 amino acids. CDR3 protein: CATSEGSGPKNQETQYF. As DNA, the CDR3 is TGTGCCACCAGCGAGGGATCCGGGCCGAAAAACCAAGAGACCCAGTACTTC.

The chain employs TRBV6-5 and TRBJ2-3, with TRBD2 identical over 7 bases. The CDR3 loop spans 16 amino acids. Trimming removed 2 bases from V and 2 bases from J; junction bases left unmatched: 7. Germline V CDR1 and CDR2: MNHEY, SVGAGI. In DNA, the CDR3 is TGTGCCAGCAGTTACCGAGTAGCGGGCTCCACAGATACGCAGTATTTT. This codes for CASSYRVAGSTDTQYF.

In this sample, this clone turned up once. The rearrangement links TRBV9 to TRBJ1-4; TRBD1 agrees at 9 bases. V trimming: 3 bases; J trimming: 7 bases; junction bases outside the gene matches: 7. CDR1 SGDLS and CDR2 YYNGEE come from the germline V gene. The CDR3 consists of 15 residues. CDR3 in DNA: TGTGCCAGCAGCGCGGAGGACAGGGGTTTTGAAAAACTGTTTTTT. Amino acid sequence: CASSAEDRGFEKLFF.

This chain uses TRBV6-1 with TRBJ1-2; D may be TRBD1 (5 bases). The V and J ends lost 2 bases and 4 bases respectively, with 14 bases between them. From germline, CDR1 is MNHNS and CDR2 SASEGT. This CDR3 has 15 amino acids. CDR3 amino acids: CASSEMAGPVYGYTF. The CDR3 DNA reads TGTGCCAGCAGTGAAATGGCAGGGCCCGTCTATGGCTACACCTTC.

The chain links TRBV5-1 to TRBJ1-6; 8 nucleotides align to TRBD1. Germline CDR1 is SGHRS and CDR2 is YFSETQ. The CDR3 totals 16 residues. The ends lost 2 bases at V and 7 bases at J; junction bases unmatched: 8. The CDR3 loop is CASSFTDRGENSPLHF. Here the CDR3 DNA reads TGCGCCAGCAGCTTTACAGACAGGGGTGAAAATTCACCCCTCCACTTT. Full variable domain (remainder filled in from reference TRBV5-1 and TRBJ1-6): KAGVTQTPRYLIKTRGQQVTLSCSPISGHRSVSWYQQTPGQGLQFLFEYFSETQRNKGNFPGRFSGRQFSNSRSEMNVSTLELGDSALYLCASSFTDRGENSPLHFGNGTRLTVT.

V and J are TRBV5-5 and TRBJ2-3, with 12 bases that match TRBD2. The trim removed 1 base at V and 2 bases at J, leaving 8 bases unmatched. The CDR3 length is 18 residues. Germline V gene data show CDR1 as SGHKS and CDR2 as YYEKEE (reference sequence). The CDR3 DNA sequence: TGTGCCAGCAGCTTGACCCTACTAGCGGGGGGCCTCACAGATACGCAGTATTTT. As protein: CASSLTLLAGGLTDTQYF.

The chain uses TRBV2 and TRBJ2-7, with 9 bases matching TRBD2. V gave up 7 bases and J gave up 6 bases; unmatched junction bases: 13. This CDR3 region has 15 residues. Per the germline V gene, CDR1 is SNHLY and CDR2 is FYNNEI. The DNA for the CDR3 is TGTGCCAGCACTGACTGGGCGGGAGGGCAAGGCGAGCAGTACTTC. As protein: CASTDWAGGQGEQYF.

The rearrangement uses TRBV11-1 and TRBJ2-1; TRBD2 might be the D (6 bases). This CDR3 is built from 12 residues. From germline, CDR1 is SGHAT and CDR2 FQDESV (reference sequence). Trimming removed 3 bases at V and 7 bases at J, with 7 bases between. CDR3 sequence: CASSFGGNEQFF. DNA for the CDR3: TGTGCCAGCAGCTTCGGAGGGAATGAGCAGTTCTTC.

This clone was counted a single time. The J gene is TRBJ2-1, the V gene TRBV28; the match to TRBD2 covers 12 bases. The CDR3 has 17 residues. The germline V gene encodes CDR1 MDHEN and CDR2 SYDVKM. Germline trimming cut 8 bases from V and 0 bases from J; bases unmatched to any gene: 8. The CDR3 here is CASPASGRGSSYNEQFF. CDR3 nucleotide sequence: TGTGCCAGCCCGGCTAGCGGGAGGGGGAGCTCCTACAATGAGCAGTTCTTC.

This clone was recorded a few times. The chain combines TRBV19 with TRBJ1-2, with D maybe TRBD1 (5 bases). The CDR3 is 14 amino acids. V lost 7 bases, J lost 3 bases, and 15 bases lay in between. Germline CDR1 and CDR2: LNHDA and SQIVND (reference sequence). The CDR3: CASKIGGADYGYTF. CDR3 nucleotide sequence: TGTGCCAGTAAAATCGGTGGGGCCGACTATGGCTACACCTTC.

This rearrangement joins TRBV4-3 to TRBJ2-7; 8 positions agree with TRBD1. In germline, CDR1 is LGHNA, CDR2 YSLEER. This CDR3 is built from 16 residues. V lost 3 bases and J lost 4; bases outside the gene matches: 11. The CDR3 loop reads CASSQSWAGGAYEQYF. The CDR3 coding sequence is TGCGCCAGCAGCCAGTCGTGGGCAGGGGGCGCGTACGAGCAGTACTTC.

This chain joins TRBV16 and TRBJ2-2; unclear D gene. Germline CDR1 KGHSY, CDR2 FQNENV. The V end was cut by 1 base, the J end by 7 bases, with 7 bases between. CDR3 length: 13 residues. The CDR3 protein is CASSQLRNGELFF. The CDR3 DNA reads TGTGCCAGCAGCCAATTGCGTAACGGGGAGCTGTTTTTT.

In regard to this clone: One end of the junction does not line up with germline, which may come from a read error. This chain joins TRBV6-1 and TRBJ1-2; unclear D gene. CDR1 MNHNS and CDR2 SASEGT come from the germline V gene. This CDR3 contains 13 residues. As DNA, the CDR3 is TGTGCCAGCAGTGAATCTGGGCGCTATGGCTACCCCTTC. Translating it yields CASSESGRYGYPF.